This TCR beta chain was retrieved from a study of blood T cell repertoires in COVID-19. Study information: PBMCs, B-cell-depleted T cells, or T cells provided the cDNA or gDNA that made up the material.

The Seattle patients joined while their infection was active and were tracked longitudinally afterward. CDR1 and CDR2 from the germline V gene are LNHDA and SQIVND (reference sequence). The CDR3 runs to 14 residues. V was pared by 6 bases and J by 8 bases, with 17 bases between. Generated by immunoSEQ multiplex PCR, the TCRdb table keeps only in-frame clones and is missing some. The sample shows roughly 240,000 clones, about 82% of them seen only once. Specimen: peripheral blood. The source of this sequence is a man aged 45 to 65 with COVID-19, enrolled during active disease. The chain employs TRBV19 and TRBJ2-4; possibly TRBD2 for D (5 bases). CDR3 DNA sequence: TGTGCCAGTAGGTTAGGCGGCGAGGGAGACATTCAGTACTTC. It encodes CASRLGGEGDIQYF.